These T cell receptor beta chains were read from a single sample in a study of blood T cell repertoires in COVID-19. Measured with immunoSEQ multiplex PCR; TCRdb has only the in-frame clones, and not every one. The table shows roughly 320,000 clones, with nearly 90% occurring only once. Input material: peripheral blood. These receptors came from a woman aged 25 to 39 with COVID-19, enrolled during active disease. CDR3s include the opening cysteine and the closing phenylalanine or tryptophan. Fields, in order: clone size, D gene, V gene, J gene, CDR3 DNA, CDR3 protein. D genes are given only for firm matches. Clone size is not always given. Where it is, it says once, few, many or a class for expanded clones.

once	.	TRBV30	TRBJ2-2	TGTGCCTGGAGTAAAAGCTTGGGGGAGCTGTTTTTT	CAWSKSLGELFF
once	.	TRBV5-8	TRBJ1-1	TGTGCCAGCAGCCGGGGCAGGGGAAACACTGAAGCTTTCTTT	CASSRGRGNTEAFF
once	.	TRBV6-2/TRBV6-3	TRBJ1-5	TGTGCCAGCAGCGACACTAGCAATCAGCCCCAGCATTTT	CASSDTSNQPQHF
.	TRBD1	TRBV18	TRBJ2-5	TGTGCCAGCTCAAAGGACAGGGTTAGATCGGAGACCCAGTACTTC	CASSKDRVRSETQYF
.	TRBD2	TRBV28	TRBJ2-1	TGTGCCTGTTGGGGAGCGGGGGGTACCTACAATGAGCAGTTCTTC	CACWGAGGTYNEQFF
.	TRBD1	TRBV7-2	TRBJ1-5	TGTGCCAGCAGCCCAGGGACAGGGATGGCAGGGGCCCAGCATTTT	CASSPGTGMAGAQHF
.	TRBD1	TRBV4-1	TRBJ2-4	TGCGCCAGCAGCCAAGAACAGGGACAGGGAGACATTCAGTACTTC	CASSQEQGQGDIQYF
.	TRBD1	TRBV5-1	TRBJ1-2	TGCGCCAGCAGCTTGGGGACAGGTGGGAATGGCTACACCTTC	CASSLGTGGNGYTF
.	.	TRBV10-3	TRBJ2-5	TGTGCCATCAGTCCGACAGGTGGCAGTGAGACCCAGTACTTC	CAISPTGGSETQYF
.	.	TRBV6-1	TRBJ1-2	TGTGCCAGCAGTGAATTCACAGGGAATGGCTACACCTTC	CASSEFTGNGYTF
.	.	TRBV2	TRBJ1-5	TGTGCCACCAGAGGACAGCCAAATCAGCCCCAGCATTTT	CATRGQPNQPQHF
.	.	TRBV2	TRBJ1-1	TGTGCCAGCAAGCTGGTGGGGGGCACTGAAGCTTTCTTT	CASKLVGGTEAFF
.	TRBD2	TRBV5-1	TRBJ2-3	TGCGCCAGCAAAACAGGGCGGCTAGCGGGTGATAGAGATACGCAGTATTTT	CASKTGRLAGDRDTQYF
.	.	TRBV5-1	TRBJ1-4	TGCGCCAGCAAGATCCGCGCTACAACTAATGAAAAACTGTTTTTT	CASKIRATTNEKLFF
.	.	TRBV4-1	TRBJ2-7	TGCGCCAGCAGCCAAGGACTGACAGACTCCTACGAGCAGTACTTC	CASSQGLTDSYEQYF
.	.	TRBV6-5	TRBJ1-5	TGTGCCAGCAGTCAAAACAGGGTTACGGTTCAGCCCCAGCATTTT	CASSQNRVTVQPQHF
.	.	TRBV11-2	TRBJ1-2	TGTGCCAGCAGTTATATATTGACCGGGGGGCGGCATGGCTACACCTTC	CASSYILTGGRHGYTF
.	.	TRBV18	TRBJ1-1	TGTGCCAGTTCCTCTGCAGGGTCGTACACTGAAGCTTTCTTT	CASSSAGSYTEAFF
.	.	TRBV30	TRBJ1-5	TGTGCCTGGAGTGGGTCGCGGAACAATCAGCCCCAGCATTTT	CAWSGSRNNQPQHF
.	.	TRBV27	TRBJ2-1	TGTGCCAGCAGGGGGGAGGCTAGCAGCCAGCAGTTCTTC	CASRGEASSQQFF
.	.	TRBV7-9	TRBJ2-2	TGTGCCAGCAGCTTAGCGGGGACTGGCACCGGGGAGCTGTTTTTT	CASSLAGTGTGELFF
.	TRBD1	TRBV19	TRBJ2-1	TGTGCCAGTAGTATTGTGTCAGGGGGCAATGAGCAGTTCTTC	CASSIVSGGNEQFF
.	TRBD2	TRBV2	TRBJ2-2	TGTGCCAGCACCACTAGCGGGGTCACCGGGGAGCTGTTTTTT	CASTTSGVTGELFF
.	.	TRBV21-1	TRBJ1-2	TGTGCCAGCAGCAAAACAAATGGAGACAGCCACTATGGCTACACCTTC	CASSKTNGDSHYGYTF
.	.	TRBV5-5	TRBJ1-4	TGTGCCAGCAGCGGGCCAAATAGACCTAATGAAAAACTGTTTTTT	CASSGPNRPNEKLFF
.	TRBD1	TRBV2	TRBJ1-1	TGTGCCAGCAGTAGCGGACAGGGGAGCACTGAAGCTTTCTTT	CASSSGQGSTEAFF
.	TRBD2	TRBV6-1	TRBJ2-1	TGTGCCAGCAGTGAAGGCGAGAGTAGCGGGAGCTCCTACAATGAGCAGTTCTTC	CASSEGESSGSSYNEQFF
.	TRBD1	TRBV4-1	TRBJ2-7	TGCGCCAGCAGCCTCGGGACAGGGAGCTACGAGCAGTACTTC	CASSLGTGSYEQYF
.	TRBD1	TRBV5-1	TRBJ2-1	TGCGCCAGCAGCGCCGGGACAGGGGGCTATGTGCAGTTCTTC	CASSAGTGGYVQFF
.	TRBD1	TRBV28	TRBJ2-5	TGTGCCAGCAGACGAGGACAGGGGCGTGGGACCCAGTACTTC	CASRRGQGRGTQYF
.	.	TRBV3-1/TRBV3-2	TRBJ2-2	TGTGCCAGCAGCCAATCAGAGGAGCTGTTTTTT	CASSQSEELFF
.	.	TRBV7-8	TRBJ1-4	TGTGCCAGCAGCTCAAATGGGGCGTTTAATGAAAAACTGTTTTTT	CASSSNGAFNEKLFF
once	TRBD2	TRBV4-3	TRBJ2-3	TGCGCCAGCAGCCAAGAAGGGTCGACTAGCGGGGACACAGATACGCAGTATTTT	CASSQEGSTSGDTDTQYF
.	.	TRBV7-9	TRBJ1-3	TGTGCCAGCAGTTCCTTACAGTTTCCTGGAAACACCATATATTTT	CASSSLQFPGNTIYF
.	.	TRBV19	TRBJ1-2	TGTGCCAGTAGTATAGCGGGGAGCGGCTACACCTTC	CASSIAGSGYTF
.	.	TRBV3-1/TRBV3-2	TRBJ1-6	TGTGCCAGCAGCCAAGATGCACGGGGAGCGTCCCTCCACTTT	CASSQDARGASLHF
.	TRBD1	TRBV29-1	TRBJ1-1	TGCAGCGTTCAAGGGGTAGGGACAGGGTCAAACACTGAAGCTTTCTTT	CSVQGVGTGSNTEAFF
few	TRBD2	TRBV7-8	TRBJ2-3	TGTGCCAGCACCTCTGGGGGGGACAGCACAGATACGCAGTATTTT	CASTSGGDSTDTQYF
few	.	TRBV29-1	TRBJ1-2	TGCAGCGTTGAGGACAGAAACTATGGCTACACCTTC	CSVEDRNYGYTF
once	TRBD1	TRBV6-6	TRBJ1-2	TGTGCCAGCAGTTACGACAGGGGGCAGAACTATGGCTACACCTTC	CASSYDRGQNYGYTF
.	TRBD1	TRBV7-2	TRBJ1-6	TGTGCCAGCAGCTTTGCCGGACAGGGTATCATCCCCCTCCACTTT	CASSFAGQGIIPLHF
.	.	TRBV2	TRBJ2-2	TGTGCCAGCAAAAGGGGCCGGGCCGGGGAGCTGTTTTTT	CASKRGRAGELFF
.	TRBD2	TRBV15	TRBJ2-5	TGTGCCACCAGCAGAGTAATTAGCGGGGGAGTAGAGACCCAGTACTTC	CATSRVISGGVETQYF
few	.	TRBV19	TRBJ1-3	TGTGCCAGTAGGGTTCGTGACAGTCCCTCTGGAAACACCATATATTTT	CASRVRDSPSGNTIYF
.	TRBD1	TRBV19	TRBJ1-4	TGTGCCAGTAGACAACGGACAGGGGGCATTGGTAATGAAAAACTGTTTTTT	CASRQRTGGIGNEKLFF
.	.	TRBV6-5	TRBJ1-5	TGTGCCAGCAGTTACTCGGCGGTTCAGCCCCAGCATTTT	CASSYSAVQPQHF
.	TRBD1	TRBV3-1/TRBV3-2	TRBJ1-2	TGTGCCAGCAGCCTCGGGACAGGGCTTAAGGCTGGCTACACCTTC	CASSLGTGLKAGYTF
.	.	TRBV7-9	TRBJ2-3	TGTGCCAGCAGATTAGGACTTACAGATACGCAGTATTTT	CASRLGLTDTQYF
many	.	TRBV7-3	TRBJ1-1	TGTGCCAGCAGGTCACGTGAGATGAACACTGAAGCTTTCTTT	CASRSREMNTEAFF
once	.	TRBV14	TRBJ2-1	TGTGCCAGCAGCCGAGGAGGCGGCCTGCCCTACAATGAGCAGTTCTTC	CASSRGGGLPYNEQFF
.	.	TRBV5-5	TRBJ1-2	TGTGCCAGCAGCCCCAGGACACAGAACTATGGCTACACCTTC	CASSPRTQNYGYTF
.	.	TRBV19	TRBJ2-4	TGTGCCAGTAGTGACCGGGGGATCGTAGACATTCAGTACTTC	CASSDRGIVDIQYF
.	TRBD1	TRBV5-1	TRBJ1-2	TGCGCCAGCAGCCCGGGGACAGGGGACTCTTTTAACTATGGCTACACCTTC	CASSPGTGDSFNYGYTF